A selection of T cell receptor beta chains follows, all from one sample in a study of shared clonotypes between healthy human individuals. Libraries were prepared by immunoSEQ multiplex PCR; TCRdb keeps only in-frame clonotypes and omits some of them. The table lists around 2.5 million clones, approximately 93% of them singletons. Sample: naive CD4+ T cells from PBMCs. Receptors originate from a man aged 18 to 30 in good health. Some clones in this sample may be carry-over from other donors' samples. Each CDR3 is given with its conserved first and last residue. D genes are given only for firm matches. Not every row has a clone size; where given, it reads once, few, many or a size class.

j_call | d_call | v_call | clone_size | cdr3_nt | cdr3_aa
TRBJ2-3 | - | TRBV5-1 | - | TGCGCCAGCAGCCGCGGCCGCCCGACAGATACGCAGTATTTT | CASSRGRPTDTQYF
TRBJ2-5 | TRBD2 | TRBV5-1 | - | TGCGCCAGCAGCTTGTTGGGACTAGCGGGAGCAGAAGGGACCCAGTACTTC | CASSLLGLAGAEGTQYF
TRBJ2-1 | TRBD2 | TRBV5-1 | once | TGCGCCAGCAGCTTGATACGTGGCGGGAGCTTCGGTGAGCAGTTCTTC | CASSLIRGGSFGEQFF
TRBJ1-2 | - | TRBV10-2 | once | TGCGCCAGCAGTGGAACCGGGGGCGAAGGTGGCTACACCTTC | CASSGTGGEGGYTF
TRBJ2-7 | - | TRBV6-5 | - | TGTGCCAGCAGTTACCGGGACGTGAGCTCCTACGAGCAGTACTTC | CASSYRDVSSYEQYF
TRBJ1-6 | - | TRBV28 | once | TGTGCCAGCAGTGAGGTCCCGAGCTCCTATAATTCACCCCTCCACTTT | CASSEVPSSYNSPLHF
TRBJ1-3 | - | TRBV5-1 | - | TGCGCCAGCGGTGACAGGTCCGGAAACACCATATATTTT | CASGDRSGNTIYF
TRBJ2-6 | - | TRBV4-1 | - | TGCGCCAGCAGCCAAGAGGGGCCGGCTGGGGCCAACGTCCTGACTTTC | CASSQEGPAGANVLTF
TRBJ2-1 | - | TRBV28 | - | TGTGCCAGCAGTTCCTACAGGGGAGGGTACAATGAGCAGTTCTTC | CASSSYRGGYNEQFF
TRBJ2-1 | TRBD2 | TRBV28 | - | TGTGCCGCCGGGAGGGTTGGGCAGTTCTTC | CAAGRVGQFF
TRBJ1-5 | - | TRBV30 | few | TGTGCCTGGAGTGCCGATTATCAGCCCCAGCATTTT | CAWSADYQPQHF
TRBJ2-3 | - | TRBV29-1 | once | TGCAGCGTGGCGAGGGGAACGGGAGGCACAGATACGCAGTATTTT | CSVARGTGGTDTQYF
TRBJ2-5 | - | TRBV5-1 | - | TGCGCCAGCAGCTCGAACCCGGGGGCCAGCCGGGGAGAGACCCAGTACTTC | CASSSNPGASRGETQYF
TRBJ2-1 | - | TRBV10-2 | - | TGCGCCAGCATGAGAGGTAACTACAATGAGCAGTTCTTC | CASMRGNYNEQFF
TRBJ1-2 | - | TRBV29-1 | - | TGCAGCCCTGAGGCTGGCTACACCTTC | CSPEAGYTF
TRBJ2-6 | - | TRBV6-5 | - | TGTGCCAGCAGTTACAAGGGGGCTGGGGCCAACGTCCTGACTTTC | CASSYKGAGANVLTF
TRBJ2-1 | TRBD2 | TRBV7-2 | few | TGTGCCAGCAGCCAACTAGGACTAGCGGGCTACAATGAGCAGTTCTTC | CASSQLGLAGYNEQFF
TRBJ2-7 | - | TRBV6-5 | - | TGTGCCAGCAGTTATAGGTCAAAAGGACCCTACGAGCAGTACTTC | CASSYRSKGPYEQYF
TRBJ1-3 | - | TRBV7-9 | - | TGTGCCAGCAGCGGACAGTCCGAGATCGGAAACACCATATATTTT | CASSGQSEIGNTIYF
TRBJ2-4 | - | TRBV7-9 | - | TGTGCCAGCAGCTTAGCCCCCCACTGGGACATTCAGTACTTC | CASSLAPHWDIQYF
TRBJ2-7 | - | TRBV28 | - | TGTGCCAGTCGGACAGATACCTACGAGCAGTACTTC | CASRTDTYEQYF
TRBJ1-1 | - | TRBV29-1 | once | TGCAGCGTTGGTCAGGTTTTGAACACTGAAGCTTTCTTT | CSVGQVLNTEAFF
TRBJ1-1 | - | TRBV28 | - | TGTGCCAGCAGTTTATTAACAGGGACGGGCTCTGAAGCTTTCTTT | CASSLLTGTGSEAFF
TRBJ2-2 | - | TRBV4-3 | - | TGCGCCAGCAGCCGATTTGAGGGAACCGGGGAGCTGTTTTTT | CASSRFEGTGELFF
TRBJ1-2 | - | TRBV27 | once | TGTGCCAGCAGTTTACTACGCCCGAGGCCGGGCTATGGCTACACCTTC | CASSLLRPRPGYGYTF
TRBJ2-7 | - | TRBV6-1 | - | TGTGCCAGCAGGGGGCTAGTGAGCTCCTACGAGCAGTACTTC | CASRGLVSSYEQYF